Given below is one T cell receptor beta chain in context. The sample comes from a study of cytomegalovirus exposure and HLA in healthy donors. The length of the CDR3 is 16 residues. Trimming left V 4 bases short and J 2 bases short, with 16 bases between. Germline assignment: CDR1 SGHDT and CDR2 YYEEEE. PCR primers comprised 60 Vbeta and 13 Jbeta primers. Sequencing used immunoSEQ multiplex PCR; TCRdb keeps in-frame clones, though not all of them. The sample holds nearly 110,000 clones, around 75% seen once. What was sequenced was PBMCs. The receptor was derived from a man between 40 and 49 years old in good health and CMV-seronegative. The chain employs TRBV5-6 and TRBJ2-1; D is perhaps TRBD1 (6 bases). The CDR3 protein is CASSAYTGRTYNEQFF. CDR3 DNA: TGTGCCAGCAGCGCCTATACAGGGCGGACCTACAATGAGCAGTTCTTC.